This T cell receptor beta chain originates from a study of monozygotic twins with inflammatory bowel disease. As concerns this clonotype: As yet, its antigen is unknown.

Blood (roughly 2.3 ml) was collected from every donor individually. Germline V gene lookup returns CDR1 SGHRS and CDR2 YFSETQ. This CDR3 contains 14 residues. Following a re-call of the 5' RACE reads, TCRdb has one entry per CDR3 protein and lacks DNA. The sample's table shows fewer than 550,000 distinct CDR3 sequences. Findings and limits, study-wide: Possibly because of limited power, concordant and discordant twins showed no difference in repertoire similarity.

This chain links TRBV5-1 with TRBJ2-7. Sequenced input: blood. This TCR was sampled from a human donor with ulcerative colitis or Crohn's disease, or a healthy co-twin of an affected twin (not recorded which). The CDR3 here is CASSLGMNTYEQYF.